This T cell receptor beta chain was sequenced during a study of PD-L1 blockade in urothelial cancer. Sequencing was performed with immunoSEQ multiplex PCR; in TCRdb, only in-frame clones are kept and a portion is missing. The sample records tens of thousands of clones, approximately 77% being singletons. About this clone: What it binds is unknown.

Germline V CDR1 and CDR2: MGHDK, SYGVNS. V was cut by 4 bases and J by 1 base, with 17 bases left in between. This CDR3 comprises 16 residues. Study-level findings and limits: Below-median TCR clonality that was measured in pretreatment blood predicted better survival.

This chain joins TRBV25-1 and TRBJ2-7; maybe TRBD2 (6 bases). This clonotype was obtained from a man aged 65-85 years with urothelial cancer. This material consisted of PBMCs, taken around atezolizumab (anti-PD-L1) treatment. The CDR3, as DNA: TGTGCCAGCAGTGGGGGTCGTACTAGCTTATCCTACGAGCAGTACTTC. It translates to CASSGGRTSLSYEQYF.